This T cell receptor (beta chain) stems from a study of naive and memory T cell subsets. Study conclusions and caveats: Gini index rose across naive, CM, EM and EMRA in CD4 and CD8.

Both TRBC1 and TRBC2 were covered by a beta constant-region primer of two equimolar oligonucleotides. Each CDR3 protein is one row after TCRdb ran MiXCR on the UMI-ligation and nested PCR reads. Here the sample spans 23,000 or so distinct CDR3 sequences, approximately 11% being singletons. This clonotype was observed many times. Its matching antigen is unknown. The sequence came from a human donor in good health. Sequenced: central memory CD8+ T cells from blood.

CDR3 in amino acids: CASRRGLGNYGYTF. The CDR3 region has the DNA TGTGCCAGCAGGAGGGGGCTAGGGAACTATGGCTACACCTTC. The J gene is TRBJ1-2, the V gene TRBV9; 7 positions match TRBD1. There are 14 residues in the CDR3. V trimming: 5 bases; J trimming: 2 bases; junction bases outside the gene matches: 6. Germline assignment: CDR1 SGDLS and CDR2 YYNGEE.